This TCR beta chain emerged from a study of blood T cell repertoires in COVID-19. Background on the study: The samples span acute and convalescent COVID-19 from the United States, Italy and Spain. Nucleic acid was either cDNA or gDNA, and it came from T cells, B-cell-depleted T cells, or PBMCs.

V was shortened by 1 base and J by 2 bases, with 16 bases between the two germline ends. The CDR3 is 17 amino acids. CDR1 MGHDK and CDR2 SYGVNS come from the germline V gene. Sequencing was performed with immunoSEQ multiplex PCR; in TCRdb, only in-frame clones are kept and a portion is missing. Of over 90,000 clones detected, roughly 87% appear once; the ten largest clones hold roughly 6%. The origin of this receptor is a human donor in a cohort sampled during active COVID-19. The sequenced material came from peripheral blood. The chain is built from TRBV25-1 and TRBJ2-3; perhaps TRBD1 as D (6 bases). CDR3 coding DNA: TGTGCCAGCAGTGAATCTCCAGGGACACTTAACACAGATACGCAGTATTTT. Protein product: CASSESPGTLNTDTQYF.